This T cell receptor (beta chain) came from a study of molecular identifiers for immune sequencing clone quantification. Study context: Replicate RNA came from about 19,000 or 110,000 naive CD8 cells and was split five ways, and four parts were sequenced.

The authors built bulk TCR libraries by previously described methods with listed TCR primers. A single record per CDR3 protein comes from TCRdb applying MiXCR to the PCR reads. Altogether 460,000 or so distinct CDR3 sequences are present, 20% to 25% being singletons, with the ten largest covering 0.7% to 0.95%. The table lists this clonotype with a few counts. The sequenced material came from naive CD8+ T cells from blood, with Jurkat cell RNA spiked in. The subset here: FACS-sorted CD8+CD4-CCR7+CD45RA+ naive T cells. The sequence was collected from a human donor in good health. Some libraries in this study had Jurkat cell RNA spiked in.

The CDR3 DNA sequence: TGTGCCTGGAGCTACATCGCTAGCACAGATACGCAGTATTTT. Residues: CAWSYIASTDTQYF. The V call is TRBV30, the J call TRBJ2-3; D is uncertain. Germline lookup yields CDR1 GTSNPN and CDR2 SVGIG (reference sequence). V lost 3 bases to trimming and J lost 0 bases, with 10 bases between them. The length of the CDR3 is 14 residues.